The clone carrying this T cell receptor (beta chain) was picked up a small number of times. Its antigen is currently unknown. The sample is drawn from a study of human T cells and chemical hapten exposure. Looking at the study overall: Throughout a study of approximately 24 weeks, patients underwent weekly scalp administration of diphenylcyclopropenone doses.

The V gene end was trimmed by 0 bases and the J gene end by 7 bases; junction bases not matched to a gene: 12. CDR3 length equals 16 residues. Germline CDR1 SQVTM, CDR2 ANQGSEA. TCRdb re-derived calls from the RACE reads in MiXCR, one entry per CDR3 protein. The sample includes around 100,000 distinct CDR3 sequences, 9.5% to 11% of them seen just once. Time point in this sample: patch test 1, 2 weeks after DPC sensitization. Regarding treatment: therapeutic diphenylcyclopropenone sensitization with weekly scalp DPC. Donors were 18 to 70-year-old alopecia patients suitable for DPC. Findings and caveats of the study: Large CDR3 similarity clusters arose significantly more often from expanded TCRs than from controls.

This material consisted of whole blood, taken in connection with sensitization to the hapten diphenylcyclopropenone (DPC). V usage is TRBV29-1 and J usage is TRBJ2-1; 7 bases align to TRBD2. The TCR comes from a woman in her thirties or forties with alopecia areata. Some clones in this sample may be carry-over from other donors' samples. DNA of the CDR3: TGCAGCGTTGAAGATCCCATCAGACTAGCCGGGAATGAGCAGTTCTTC. Translation gives CSVEDPIRLAGNEQFF.